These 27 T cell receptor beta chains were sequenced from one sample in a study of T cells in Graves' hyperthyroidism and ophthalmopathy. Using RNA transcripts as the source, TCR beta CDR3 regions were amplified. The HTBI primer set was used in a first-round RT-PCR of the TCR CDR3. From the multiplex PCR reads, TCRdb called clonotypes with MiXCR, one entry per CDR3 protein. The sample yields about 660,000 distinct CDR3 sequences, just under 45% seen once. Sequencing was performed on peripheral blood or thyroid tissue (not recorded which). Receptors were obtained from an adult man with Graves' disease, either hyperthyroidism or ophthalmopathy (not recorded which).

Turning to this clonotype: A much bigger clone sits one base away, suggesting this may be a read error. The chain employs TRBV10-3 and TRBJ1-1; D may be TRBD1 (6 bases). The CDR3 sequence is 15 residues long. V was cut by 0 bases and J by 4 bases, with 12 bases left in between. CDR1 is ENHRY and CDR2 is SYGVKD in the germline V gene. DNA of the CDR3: TGTGCCATCAGTGAGTCAGGAACAGGGTGCACTGAAGCTTTCTTT. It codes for CAISESGTGCTEAFF.

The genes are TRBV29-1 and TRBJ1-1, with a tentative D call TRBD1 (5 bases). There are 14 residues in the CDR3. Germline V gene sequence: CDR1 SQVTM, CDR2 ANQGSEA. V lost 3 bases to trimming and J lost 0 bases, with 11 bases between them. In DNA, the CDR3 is TGCAGCGTTGAGGAAGACAGCATGAACACTGAAGCTTTCTTT. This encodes CSVEEDSMNTEAFF.

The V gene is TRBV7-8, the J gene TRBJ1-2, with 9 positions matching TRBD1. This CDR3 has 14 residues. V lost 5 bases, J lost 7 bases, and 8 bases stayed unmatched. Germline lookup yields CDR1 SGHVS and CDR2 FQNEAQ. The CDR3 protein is CASSPTGGGGGYTF. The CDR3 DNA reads TGTGCCAGCAGCCCAACAGGGGGCGGAGGTGGCTACACCTTC.

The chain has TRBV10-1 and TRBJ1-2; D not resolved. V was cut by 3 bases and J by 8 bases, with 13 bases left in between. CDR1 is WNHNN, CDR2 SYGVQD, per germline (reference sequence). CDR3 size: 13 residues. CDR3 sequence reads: CASSEPRRNGYTF. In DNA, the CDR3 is TGCGCCAGCAGTGAACCCAGGCGGAACGGCTACACCTTC.

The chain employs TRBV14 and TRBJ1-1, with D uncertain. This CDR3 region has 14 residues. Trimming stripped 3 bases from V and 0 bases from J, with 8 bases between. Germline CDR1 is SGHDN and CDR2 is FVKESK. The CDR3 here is CASSHVVLNTEAFF. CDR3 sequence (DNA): TGTGCCAGCAGCCACGTGGTGTTGAACACTGAAGCTTTCTTT.

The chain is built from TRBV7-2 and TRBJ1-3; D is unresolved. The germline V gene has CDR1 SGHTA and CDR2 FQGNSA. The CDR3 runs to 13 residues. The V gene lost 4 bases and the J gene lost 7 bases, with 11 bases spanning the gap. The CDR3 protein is CASSSDLWNTIYF. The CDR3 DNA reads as TGTGCCAGCAGCTCGGACCTTTGGAACACCATATATTTT.

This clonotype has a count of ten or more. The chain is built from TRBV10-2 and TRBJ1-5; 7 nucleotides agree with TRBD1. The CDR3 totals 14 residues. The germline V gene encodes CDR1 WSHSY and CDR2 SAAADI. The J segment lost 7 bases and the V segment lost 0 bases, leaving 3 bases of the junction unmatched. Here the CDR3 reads CASSESRGGQPQHF. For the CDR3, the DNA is TGCGCCAGCAGTGAGTCGAGAGGGGGCCAGCCCCAGCATTTT.

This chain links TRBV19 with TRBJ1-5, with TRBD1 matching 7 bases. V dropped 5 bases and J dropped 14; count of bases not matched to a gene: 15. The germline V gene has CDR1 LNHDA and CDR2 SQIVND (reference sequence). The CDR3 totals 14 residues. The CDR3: CASSFRGAPAYEHF. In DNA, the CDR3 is TGTGCCAGTAGTTTCAGGGGGGCGCCAGCCTACGAGCATTTT.

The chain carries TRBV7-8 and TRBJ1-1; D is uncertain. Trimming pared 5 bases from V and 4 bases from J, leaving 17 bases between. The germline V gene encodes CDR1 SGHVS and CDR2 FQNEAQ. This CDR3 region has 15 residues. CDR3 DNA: TGTGCCAGCAGCCCCGGGATCAAAGGAAGCACTGAAGCTTTCTTT. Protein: CASSPGIKGSTEAFF.

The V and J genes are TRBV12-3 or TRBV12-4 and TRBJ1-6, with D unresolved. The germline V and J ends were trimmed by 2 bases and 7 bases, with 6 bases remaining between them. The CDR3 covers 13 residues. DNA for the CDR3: TGTGCCAGCAGTTTATCAGCGAATTCACCCCTCCACTTT. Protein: CASSLSANSPLHF.

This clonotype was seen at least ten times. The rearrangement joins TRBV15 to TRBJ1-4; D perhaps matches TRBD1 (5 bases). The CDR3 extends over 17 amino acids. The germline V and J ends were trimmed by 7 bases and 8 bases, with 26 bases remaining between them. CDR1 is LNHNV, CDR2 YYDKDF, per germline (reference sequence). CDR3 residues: CATTAGQGWPAGEKLFF. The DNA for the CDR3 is TGTGCCACCACGGCAGGGCAGGGCTGGCCGGCAGGGGAAAAACTGTTTTTT.

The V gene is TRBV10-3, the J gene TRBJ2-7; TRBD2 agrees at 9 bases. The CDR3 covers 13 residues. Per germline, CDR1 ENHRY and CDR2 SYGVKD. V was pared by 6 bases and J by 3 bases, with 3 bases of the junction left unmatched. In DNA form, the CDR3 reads TGTGCCATCAGGACTAGCGGCCTCTACGAGCAGTACTTC. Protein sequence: CAIRTSGLYEQYF.

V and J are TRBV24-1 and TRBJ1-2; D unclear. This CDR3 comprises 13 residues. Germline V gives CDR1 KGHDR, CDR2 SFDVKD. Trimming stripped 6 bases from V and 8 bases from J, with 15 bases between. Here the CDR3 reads CATSFGLAGGYTF. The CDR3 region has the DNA TGTGCCACCAGTTTTGGACTGGCCGGGGGCTACACCTTC.

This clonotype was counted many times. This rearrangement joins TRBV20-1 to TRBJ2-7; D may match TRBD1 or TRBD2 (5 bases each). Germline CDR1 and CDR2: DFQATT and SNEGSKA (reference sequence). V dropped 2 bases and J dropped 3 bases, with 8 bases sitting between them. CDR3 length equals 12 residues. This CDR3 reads CSARRDGYEQYF. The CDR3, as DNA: TGCAGTGCTAGACGGGACGGCTACGAGCAGTACTTC.

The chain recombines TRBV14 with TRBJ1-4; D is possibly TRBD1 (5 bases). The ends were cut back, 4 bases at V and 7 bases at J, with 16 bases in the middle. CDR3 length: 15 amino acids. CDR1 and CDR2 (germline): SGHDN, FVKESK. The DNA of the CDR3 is TGTGCCAGCAGCCTCCGAACCGGGACCGGTGAAAAACTGTTTTTT. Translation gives CASSLRTGTGEKLFF.

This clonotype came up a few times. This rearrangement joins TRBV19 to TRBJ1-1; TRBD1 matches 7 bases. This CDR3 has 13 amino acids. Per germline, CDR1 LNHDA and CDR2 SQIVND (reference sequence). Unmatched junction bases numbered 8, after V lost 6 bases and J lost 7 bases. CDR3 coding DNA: TGTGCCAGTAGAACAACAGGGGTAGGTGAAGCTTTCTTT. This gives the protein CASRTTGVGEAFF.

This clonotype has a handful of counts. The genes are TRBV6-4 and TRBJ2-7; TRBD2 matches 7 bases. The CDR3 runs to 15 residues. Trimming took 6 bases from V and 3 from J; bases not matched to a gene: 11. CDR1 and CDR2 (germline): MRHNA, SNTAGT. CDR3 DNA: TGTGCCAGCAGAAGGAATAGGGACTACCTCTACGAGCAGTACTTC. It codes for CASRRNRDYLYEQYF.

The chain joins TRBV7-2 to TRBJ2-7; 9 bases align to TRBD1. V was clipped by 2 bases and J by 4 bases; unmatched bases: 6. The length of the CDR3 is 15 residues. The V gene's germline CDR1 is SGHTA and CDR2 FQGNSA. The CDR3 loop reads CASSLWGQGGYEQYF. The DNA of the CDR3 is TGTGCCAGCAGCTTATGGGGACAGGGAGGTTACGAGCAGTACTTC.

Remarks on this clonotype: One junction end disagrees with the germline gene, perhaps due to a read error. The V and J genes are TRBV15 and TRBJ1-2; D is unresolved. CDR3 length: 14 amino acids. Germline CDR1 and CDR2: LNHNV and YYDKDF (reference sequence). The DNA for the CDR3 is TGTGCCGCCAGCAGTGAGGCGGATGGCTATGGCTACACCTTC. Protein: CAASSEADGYGYTF.

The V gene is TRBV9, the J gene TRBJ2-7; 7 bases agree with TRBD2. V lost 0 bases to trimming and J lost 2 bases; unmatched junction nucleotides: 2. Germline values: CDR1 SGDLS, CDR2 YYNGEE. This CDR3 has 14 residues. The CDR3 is CASSVAGRAYEQYF. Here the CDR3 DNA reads TGTGCCAGCAGCGTAGCAGGGAGGGCCTACGAGCAGTACTTC.

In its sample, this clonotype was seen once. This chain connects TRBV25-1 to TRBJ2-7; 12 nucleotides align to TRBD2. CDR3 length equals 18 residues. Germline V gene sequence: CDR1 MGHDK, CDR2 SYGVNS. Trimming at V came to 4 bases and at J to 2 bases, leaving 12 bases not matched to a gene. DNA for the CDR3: TGTGCCAGCAGTGCTAGAGATGGACTAGCGGGAAGCGCCTACGAGCAGTACTTC. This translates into CASSARDGLAGSAYEQYF.

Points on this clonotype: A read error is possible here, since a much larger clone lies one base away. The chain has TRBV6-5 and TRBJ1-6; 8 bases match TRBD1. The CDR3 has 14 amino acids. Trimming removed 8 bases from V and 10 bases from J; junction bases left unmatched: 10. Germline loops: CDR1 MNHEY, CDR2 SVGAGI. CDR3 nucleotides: TGTGCCAGCGGCCCGAGGACAGGGCAGTCACCCCTCCACTTT. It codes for CASGPRTGQSPLHF.

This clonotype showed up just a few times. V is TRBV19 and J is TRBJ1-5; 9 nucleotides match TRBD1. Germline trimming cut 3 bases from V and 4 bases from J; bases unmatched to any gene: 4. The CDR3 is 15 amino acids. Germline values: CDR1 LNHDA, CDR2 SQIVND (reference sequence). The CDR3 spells CASSIWGQGNQPQHF. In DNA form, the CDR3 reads TGTGCCAGTAGTATCTGGGGACAGGGAAATCAGCCCCAGCATTTT.

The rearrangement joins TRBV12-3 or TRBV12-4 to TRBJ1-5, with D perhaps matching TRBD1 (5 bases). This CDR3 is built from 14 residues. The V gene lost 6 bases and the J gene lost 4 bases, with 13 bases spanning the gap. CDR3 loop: CASSPGRENQPQHF. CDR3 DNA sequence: TGTGCCAGCAGCCCGGGCAGGGAAAATCAGCCCCAGCATTTT.

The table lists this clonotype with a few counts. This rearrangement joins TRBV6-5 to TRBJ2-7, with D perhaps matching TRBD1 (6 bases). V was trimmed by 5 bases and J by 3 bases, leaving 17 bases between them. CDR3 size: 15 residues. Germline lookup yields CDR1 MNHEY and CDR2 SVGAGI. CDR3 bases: TGTGCCAGCAGTGAAGCGGACAGACGAGACTACGAGCAGTACTTC. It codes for CASSEADRRDYEQYF.

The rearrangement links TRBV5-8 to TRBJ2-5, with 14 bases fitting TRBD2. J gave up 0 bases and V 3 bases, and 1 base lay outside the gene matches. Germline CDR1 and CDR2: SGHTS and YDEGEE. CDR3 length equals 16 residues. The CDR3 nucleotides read TGTGCCAGCAGCTGGGGACTAGCGGGAGACCAAGAGACCCAGTACTTC. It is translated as CASSWGLAGDQETQYF.

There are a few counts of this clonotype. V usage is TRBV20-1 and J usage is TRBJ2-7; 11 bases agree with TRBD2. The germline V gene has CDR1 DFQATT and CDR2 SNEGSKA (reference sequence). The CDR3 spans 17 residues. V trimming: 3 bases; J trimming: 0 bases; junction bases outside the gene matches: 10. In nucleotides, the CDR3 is TGCAGTGCTAGCTCCCTAGCGGGAGGCCTCCCCTCCTACGAGCAGTACTTC. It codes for CSASSLAGGLPSYEQYF.